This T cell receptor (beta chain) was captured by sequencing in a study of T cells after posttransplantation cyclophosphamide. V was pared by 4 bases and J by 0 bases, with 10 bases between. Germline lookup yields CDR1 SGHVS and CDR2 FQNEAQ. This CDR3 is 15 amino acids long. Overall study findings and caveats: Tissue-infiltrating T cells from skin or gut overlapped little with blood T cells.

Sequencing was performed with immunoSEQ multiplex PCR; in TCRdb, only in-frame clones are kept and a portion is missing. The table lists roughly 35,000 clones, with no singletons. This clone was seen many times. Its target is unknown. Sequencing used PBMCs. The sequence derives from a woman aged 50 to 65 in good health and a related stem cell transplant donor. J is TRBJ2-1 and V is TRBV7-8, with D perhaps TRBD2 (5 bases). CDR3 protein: CASSWLDFSYNEQFF. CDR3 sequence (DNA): TGTGCCAGCAGCTGGCTGGACTTCTCCTACAATGAGCAGTTCTTC.